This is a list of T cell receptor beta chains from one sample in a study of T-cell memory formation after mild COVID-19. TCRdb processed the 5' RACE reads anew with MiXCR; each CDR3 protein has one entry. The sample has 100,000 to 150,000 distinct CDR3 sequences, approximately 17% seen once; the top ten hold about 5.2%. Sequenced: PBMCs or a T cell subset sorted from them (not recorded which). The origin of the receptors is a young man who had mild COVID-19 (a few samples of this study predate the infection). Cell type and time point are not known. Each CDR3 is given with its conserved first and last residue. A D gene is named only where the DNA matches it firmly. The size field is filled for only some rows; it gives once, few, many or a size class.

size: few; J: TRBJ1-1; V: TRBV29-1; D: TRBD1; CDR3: CSAMTGYTEAFF; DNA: TGCAGCGCCATGACAGGGTACACTGAAGCTTTCTTT
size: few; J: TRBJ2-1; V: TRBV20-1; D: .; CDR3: CSAAGRGYNEQFF; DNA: TGCAGTGCTGCTGGTCGGGGGTACAATGAGCAGTTCTTC
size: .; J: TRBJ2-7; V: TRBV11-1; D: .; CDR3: CASSLAGKAYEQYF; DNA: TGTGCCAGCAGCTTGGCTGGTAAGGCCTACGAGCAGTACTTC
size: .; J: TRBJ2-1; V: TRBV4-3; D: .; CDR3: CASSHHSGVQFF; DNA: TGCGCCAGCAGCCATCACTCCGGGGTGCAGTTCTTC
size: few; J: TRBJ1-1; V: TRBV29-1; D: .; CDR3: CTTAQGWGMNTEAFF; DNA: TGCACGACGGCACAGGGTTGGGGCATGAACACTGAAGCTTTCTTT
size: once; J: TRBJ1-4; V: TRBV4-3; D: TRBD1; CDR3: CASSRGTGLTNEKLFF; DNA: TGCGCCAGCAGCCGGGGGACAGGGTTGACTAATGAAAAACTGTTTTTT
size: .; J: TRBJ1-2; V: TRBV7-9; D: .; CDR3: CASSLNAGYTF; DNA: TGTGCCAGCAGCTTAAACGCAGGCTACACCTTC
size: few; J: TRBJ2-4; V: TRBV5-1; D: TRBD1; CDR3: CASSLDRGDIQYF; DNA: TGCGCCAGCAGCTTAGACAGGGGGGACATTCAGTACTTC
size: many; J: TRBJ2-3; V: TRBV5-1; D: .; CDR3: CASSLGLATDTQYF; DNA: TGCGCCAGCAGCTTGGGGCTAGCGACAGATACGCAGTATTTT
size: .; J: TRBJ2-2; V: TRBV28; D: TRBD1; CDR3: CASSLDRGKFTGELFF; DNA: TGTGCCAGCAGTTTAGACAGGGGAAAGTTCACCGGGGAGCTGTTTTTT
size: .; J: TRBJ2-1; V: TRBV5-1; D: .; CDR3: CASRPGVYNEQFF; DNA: TGCGCCAGCAGGCCAGGGGTGTACAATGAGCAGTTCTTC
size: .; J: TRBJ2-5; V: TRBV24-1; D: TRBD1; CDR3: CATSDPGTGRETQYF; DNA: TGTGCCACCAGTGACCCCGGGACAGGTCGAGAGACCCAGTACTTC
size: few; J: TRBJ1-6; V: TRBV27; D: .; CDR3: CASSLQYSVSALHF; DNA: TGTGCCAGCAGCTTACAGTATTCGGTCAGCGCCCTCCACTTT
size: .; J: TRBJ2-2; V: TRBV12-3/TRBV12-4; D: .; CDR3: CASSLGGTPGELFF; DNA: TGTGCCAGCAGTTTAGGGGGTACGCCCGGGGAGCTGTTTTTT
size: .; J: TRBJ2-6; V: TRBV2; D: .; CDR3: CASRRDGDSGANVLTF; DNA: TGTGCCAGCAGACGGGACGGGGACTCTGGGGCCAACGTCCTGACTTTC
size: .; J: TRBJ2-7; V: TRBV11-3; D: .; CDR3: CASSSEAGDPVQYF; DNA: TGTGCCAGCAGCTCCGAAGCCGGGGACCCTGTGCAGTACTTC
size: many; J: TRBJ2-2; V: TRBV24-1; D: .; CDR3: CATSDGGNTGELFF; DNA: TGTGCCACCAGTGACGGGGGAAACACCGGGGAGCTGTTTTTT
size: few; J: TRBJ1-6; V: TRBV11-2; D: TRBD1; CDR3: CASSRRTGIVDNSPLHF; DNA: TGTGCCAGCAGCCGTAGGACAGGGATTGTTGATAATTCACCCCTCCACTTT
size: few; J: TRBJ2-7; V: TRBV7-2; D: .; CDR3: CASSSGTPFYEQYF; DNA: TGTGCCAGCAGCTCCGGGACCCCTTTCTACGAGCAGTACTTC
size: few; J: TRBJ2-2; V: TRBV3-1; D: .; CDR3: CASSPRLAGELFF; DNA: TGTGCCAGCAGCCCCAGGCTTGCCGGGGAGCTGTTTTTT
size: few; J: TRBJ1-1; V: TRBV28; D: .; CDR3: CASSSPGRRNTEAFF; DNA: TGTGCCAGCAGTTCCCCTGGACGAAGGAACACTGAAGCTTTCTTT
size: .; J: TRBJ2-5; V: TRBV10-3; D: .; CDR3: CAISASQETQYF; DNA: TGTGCCATCAGTGCGAGCCAAGAGACCCAGTACTTC
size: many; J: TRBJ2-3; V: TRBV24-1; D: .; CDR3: CATSPNQGDTQYF; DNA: TGTGCCACCAGTCCGAATCAGGGTGATACGCAGTATTTT
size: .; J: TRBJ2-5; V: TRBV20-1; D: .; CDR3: CSAPQGAETQYF; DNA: TGCAGTGCTCCTCAGGGTGCAGAGACCCAGTACTTC
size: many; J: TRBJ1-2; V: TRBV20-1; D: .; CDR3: CSARDPQGRHYGYTF; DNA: TGCAGTGCTAGAGATCCCCAGGGGCGACACTATGGCTACACCTTC
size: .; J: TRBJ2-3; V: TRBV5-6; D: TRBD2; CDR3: CASRLAGLDTQYF; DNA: TGTGCCAGCAGGCTAGCGGGGTTAGATACGCAGTATTTT
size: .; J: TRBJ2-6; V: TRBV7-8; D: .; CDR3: CASSQRSSGANVLTF; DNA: TGTGCCAGCAGCCAACGTAGCTCTGGGGCCAACGTCCTGACTTTC
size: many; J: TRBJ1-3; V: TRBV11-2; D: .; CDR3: CASSRNPKGLSGNTIYF; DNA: TGTGCCAGCAGCCGAAACCCCAAGGGCCTCTCTGGAAACACCATATATTTT
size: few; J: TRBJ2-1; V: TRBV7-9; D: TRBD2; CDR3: CASSPAAGAPSGGYNEQFF; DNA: TGTGCCAGCAGCCCGGCGGCAGGGGCTCCTAGCGGGGGCTACAATGAGCAGTTCTTC
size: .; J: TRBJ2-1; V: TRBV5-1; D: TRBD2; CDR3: CASSLRSGGPNEQFF; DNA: TGCGCCAGCAGCTTGAGGAGCGGGGGGCCCAATGAGCAGTTCTTC
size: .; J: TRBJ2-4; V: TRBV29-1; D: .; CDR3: CSVVIIAKNIQYF; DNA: TGCAGCGTTGTAATCATAGCCAAAAACATTCAGTACTTC
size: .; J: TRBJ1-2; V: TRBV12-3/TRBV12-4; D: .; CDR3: CASSLGVPNGYTF; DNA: TGTGCCAGCAGTTTAGGGGTACCGAATGGCTACACCTTC
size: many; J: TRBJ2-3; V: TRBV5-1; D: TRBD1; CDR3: CASSPGQDTDTQYF; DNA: TGCGCCAGCAGCCCTGGACAGGACACAGATACGCAGTATTTT
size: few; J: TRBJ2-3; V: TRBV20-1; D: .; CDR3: CSARVGGLDTQYF; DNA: TGCAGTGCTAGAGTTGGGGGGTTAGATACGCAGTATTTT
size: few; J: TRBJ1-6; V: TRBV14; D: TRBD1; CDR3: CASSQQGASPLHF; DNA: TGTGCCAGCAGCCAACAGGGGGCTTCACCCCTCCACTTT
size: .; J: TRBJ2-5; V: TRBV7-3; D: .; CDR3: CASSHRPGAVETQYF; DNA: TGTGCCAGCAGCCACCGGCCGGGAGCCGTGGAGACCCAGTACTTC
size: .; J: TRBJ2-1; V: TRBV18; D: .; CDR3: CASSPTQNNEQFF; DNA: TGTGCCAGCTCACCCACACAGAACAATGAGCAGTTCTTC
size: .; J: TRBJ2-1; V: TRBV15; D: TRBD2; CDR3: CATSRDRLAGLNEQFF; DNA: TGTGCCACCAGCAGAGATCGACTAGCGGGTTTAAATGAGCAGTTCTTC